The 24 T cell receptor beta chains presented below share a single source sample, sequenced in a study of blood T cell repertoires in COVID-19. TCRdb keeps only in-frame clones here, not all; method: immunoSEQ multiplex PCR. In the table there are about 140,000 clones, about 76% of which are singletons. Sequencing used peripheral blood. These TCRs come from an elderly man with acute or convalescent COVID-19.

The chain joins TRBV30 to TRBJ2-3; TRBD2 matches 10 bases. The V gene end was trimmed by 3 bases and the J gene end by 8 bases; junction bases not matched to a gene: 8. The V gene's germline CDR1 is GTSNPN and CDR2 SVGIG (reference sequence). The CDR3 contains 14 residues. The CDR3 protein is CAWRPSGGVGTQYF. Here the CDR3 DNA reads TGTGCCTGGAGACCGAGCGGGGGGGTGGGTACGCAGTATTTT. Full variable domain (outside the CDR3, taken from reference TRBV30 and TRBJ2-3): SQTIHQWPATLVQPVGSPLSLECTVEGTSNPNLYWYRQAAGRGLQLLFYSVGIGQISSEVPQNLSASRPQDRQFILSSKKLLLSDSGFYLCAWRPSGGVGTQYFGPGTRLTVL.

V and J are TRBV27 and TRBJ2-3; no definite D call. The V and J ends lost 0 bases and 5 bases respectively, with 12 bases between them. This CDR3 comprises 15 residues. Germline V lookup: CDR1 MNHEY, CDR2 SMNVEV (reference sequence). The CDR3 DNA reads TGTGCCAGCAGTTTATCACCGACACGGCGAGATACGCAGTATTTT. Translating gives CASSLSPTRRDTQYF.

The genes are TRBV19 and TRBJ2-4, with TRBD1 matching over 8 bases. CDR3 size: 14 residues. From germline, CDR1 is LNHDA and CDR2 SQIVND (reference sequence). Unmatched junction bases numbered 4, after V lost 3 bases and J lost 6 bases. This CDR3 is CASSISDRGNIQYF. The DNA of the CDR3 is TGTGCCAGTAGTATTAGTGACAGGGGAAACATTCAGTACTTC.

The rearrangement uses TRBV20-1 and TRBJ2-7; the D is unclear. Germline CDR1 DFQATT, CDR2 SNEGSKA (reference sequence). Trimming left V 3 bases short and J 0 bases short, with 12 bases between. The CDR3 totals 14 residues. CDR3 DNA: TGCAGTGCTAGTTCCGCAATGAGCTCCTACGAGCAGTACTTC. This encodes CSASSAMSSYEQYF.

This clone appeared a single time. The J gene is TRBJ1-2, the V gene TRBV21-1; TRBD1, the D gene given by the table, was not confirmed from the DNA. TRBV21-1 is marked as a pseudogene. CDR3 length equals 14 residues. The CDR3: CASSNRTRSWGYTF. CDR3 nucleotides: TGTGCCAGCAGCAATAGGACACGGTCGTGGGGCTACACCTTC.

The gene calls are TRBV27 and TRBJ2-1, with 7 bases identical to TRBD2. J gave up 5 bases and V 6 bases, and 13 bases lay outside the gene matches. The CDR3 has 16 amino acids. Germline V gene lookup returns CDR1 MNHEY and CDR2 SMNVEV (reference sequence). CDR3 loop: CASSPWRSGVHNEQFF. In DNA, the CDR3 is TGTGCCAGCAGCCCCTGGAGGAGCGGGGTTCACAATGAGCAGTTCTTC.

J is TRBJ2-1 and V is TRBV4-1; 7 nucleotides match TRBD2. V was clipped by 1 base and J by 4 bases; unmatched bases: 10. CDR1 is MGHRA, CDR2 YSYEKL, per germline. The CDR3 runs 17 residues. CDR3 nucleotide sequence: TGCGCCAGCAGCCAAGGTGCGGGGGTAAACTCTTACAATGAGCAGTTCTTC. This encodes CASSQGAGVNSYNEQFF.

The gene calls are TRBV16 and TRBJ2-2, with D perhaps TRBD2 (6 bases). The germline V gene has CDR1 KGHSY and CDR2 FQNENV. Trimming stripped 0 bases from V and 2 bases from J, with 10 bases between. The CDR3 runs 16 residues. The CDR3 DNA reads TGTGCCAGCAGCCAATCTGGGACTCCAAACACCGGGGAGCTGTTTTTT. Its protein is CASSQSGTPNTGELFF. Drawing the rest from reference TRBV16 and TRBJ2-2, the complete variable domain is GEEVAQTPKHLVRGEGQKAKLYCAPIKGHSYVFWYQQVLKNEFKFLISFQNENVFDETGMPKERFSAKCLPNSPCSLEIQATKLEDSAVYFCASSQSGTPNTGELFFGEGSRLTVL.

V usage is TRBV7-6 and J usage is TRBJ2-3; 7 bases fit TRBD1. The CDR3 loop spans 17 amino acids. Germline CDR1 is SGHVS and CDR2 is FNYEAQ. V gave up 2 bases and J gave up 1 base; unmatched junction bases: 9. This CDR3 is CASSLRLTGMGTDTQYF. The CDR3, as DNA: TGTGCCAGCAGCTTACGATTGACAGGGATGGGCACAGATACGCAGTATTTT.

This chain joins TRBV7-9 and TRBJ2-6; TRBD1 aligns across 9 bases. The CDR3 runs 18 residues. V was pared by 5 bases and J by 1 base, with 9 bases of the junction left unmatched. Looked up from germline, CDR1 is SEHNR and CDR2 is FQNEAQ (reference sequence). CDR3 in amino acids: CASSAGQGIPSGANVLTF. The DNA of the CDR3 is TGTGCCAGCAGCGCTGGACAGGGGATCCCATCTGGGGCCAACGTCCTGACTTTC.

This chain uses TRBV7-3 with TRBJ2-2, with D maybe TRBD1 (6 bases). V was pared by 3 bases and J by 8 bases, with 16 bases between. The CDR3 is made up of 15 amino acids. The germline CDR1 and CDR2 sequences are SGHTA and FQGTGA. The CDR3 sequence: CASSFSPGDIGELFF. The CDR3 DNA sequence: TGTGCCAGCAGCTTCTCCCCAGGGGACATTGGGGAGCTGTTTTTT.

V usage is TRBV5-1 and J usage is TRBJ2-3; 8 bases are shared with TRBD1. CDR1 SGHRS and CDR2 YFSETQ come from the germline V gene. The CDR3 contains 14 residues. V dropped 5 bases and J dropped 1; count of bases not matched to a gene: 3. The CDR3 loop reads CASSAGGRTDTQYF. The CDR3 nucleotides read TGCGCCAGCAGTGCAGGGGGCCGCACAGATACGCAGTATTTT.

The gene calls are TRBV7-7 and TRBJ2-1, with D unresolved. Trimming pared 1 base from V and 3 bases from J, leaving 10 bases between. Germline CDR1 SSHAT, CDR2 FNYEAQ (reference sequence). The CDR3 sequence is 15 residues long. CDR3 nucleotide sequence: TGTGCCAGCAGCTTAGGGCCCGACAACTACAATGAGCAGTTCTTC. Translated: CASSLGPDNYNEQFF. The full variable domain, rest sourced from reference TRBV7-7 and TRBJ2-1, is GAGVSQSPRYKVTKRGQDVTLRCDPISSHATLYWYQQALGQGPEFLTYFNYEAQPDKSGLPSDRFSAERPEGSISTLTIQRTEQRDSAMYRCASSLGPDNYNEQFFGPGTRLTVL.

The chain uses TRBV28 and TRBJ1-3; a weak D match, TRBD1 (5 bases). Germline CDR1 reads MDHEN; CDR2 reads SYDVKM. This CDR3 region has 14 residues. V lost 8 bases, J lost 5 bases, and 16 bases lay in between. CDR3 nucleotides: TGTGCCAGCGGTTGGGGCGGTGGGAGAAACACCATATATTTT. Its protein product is CASGWGGGRNTIYF.

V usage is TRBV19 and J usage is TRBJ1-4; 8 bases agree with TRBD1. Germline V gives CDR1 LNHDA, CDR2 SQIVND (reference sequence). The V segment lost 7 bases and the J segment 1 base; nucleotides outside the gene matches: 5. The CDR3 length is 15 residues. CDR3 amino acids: CASIPTGGTNEKLFF. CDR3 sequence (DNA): TGTGCCAGTATCCCCACAGGGGGAACTAATGAAAAACTGTTTTTT.

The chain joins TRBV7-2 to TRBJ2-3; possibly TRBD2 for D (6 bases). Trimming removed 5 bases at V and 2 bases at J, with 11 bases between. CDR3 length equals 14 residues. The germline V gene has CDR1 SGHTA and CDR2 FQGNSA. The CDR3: CASSEGLNTDTQYF. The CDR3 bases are TGTGCCAGCAGCGAGGGACTCAACACAGATACGCAGTATTTT.

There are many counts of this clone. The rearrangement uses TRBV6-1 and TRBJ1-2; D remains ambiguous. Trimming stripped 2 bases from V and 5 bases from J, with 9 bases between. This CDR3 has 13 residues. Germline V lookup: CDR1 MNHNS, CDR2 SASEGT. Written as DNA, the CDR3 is TGTGCCAGCAGTGAAAATAGTCCTTATGGCTACACCTTC. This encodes CASSENSPYGYTF.

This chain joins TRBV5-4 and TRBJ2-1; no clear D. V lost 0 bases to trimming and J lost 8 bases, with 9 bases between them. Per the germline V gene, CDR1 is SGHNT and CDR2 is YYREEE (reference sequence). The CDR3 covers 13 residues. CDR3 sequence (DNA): TGTGCCAGCAGCTTGGGAGCTATCGATGAGCAGTTCTTC. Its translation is CASSLGAIDEQFF.

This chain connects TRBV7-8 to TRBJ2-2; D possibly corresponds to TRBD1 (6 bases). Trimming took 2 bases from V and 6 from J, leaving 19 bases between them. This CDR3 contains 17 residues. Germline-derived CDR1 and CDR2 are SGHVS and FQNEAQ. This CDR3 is CASSLHWRTPGAGELFF. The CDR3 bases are TGTGCCAGCAGCTTACATTGGCGCACACCAGGGGCCGGGGAGCTGTTTTTT.

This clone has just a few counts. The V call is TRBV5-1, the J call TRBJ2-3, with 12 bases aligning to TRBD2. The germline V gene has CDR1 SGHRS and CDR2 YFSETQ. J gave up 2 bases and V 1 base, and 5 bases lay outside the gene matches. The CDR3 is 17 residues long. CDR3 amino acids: CASSLMTSGGPTDTQYF. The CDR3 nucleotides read TGCGCCAGCAGCTTGATGACTAGCGGGGGCCCCACAGATACGCAGTATTTT.

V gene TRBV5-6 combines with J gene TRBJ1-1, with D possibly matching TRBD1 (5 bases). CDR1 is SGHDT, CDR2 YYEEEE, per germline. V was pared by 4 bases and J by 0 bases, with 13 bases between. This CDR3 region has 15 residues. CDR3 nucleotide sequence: TGTGCCAGCAGCGGGGGAGCGGGGCTGAACACTGAAGCTTTCTTT. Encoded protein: CASSGGAGLNTEAFF.

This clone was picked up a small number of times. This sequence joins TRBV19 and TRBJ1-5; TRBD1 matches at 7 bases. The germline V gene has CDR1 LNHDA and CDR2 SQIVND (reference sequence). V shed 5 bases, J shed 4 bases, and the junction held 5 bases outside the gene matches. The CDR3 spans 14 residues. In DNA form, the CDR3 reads TGTGCCAGTAGTGAGGGACAGAAGAATCAGCCCCAGCATTTT. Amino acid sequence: CASSEGQKNQPQHF.

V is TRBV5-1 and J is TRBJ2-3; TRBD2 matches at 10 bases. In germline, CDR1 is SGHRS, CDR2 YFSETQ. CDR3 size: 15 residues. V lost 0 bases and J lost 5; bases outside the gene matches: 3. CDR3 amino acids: CASSLGSGGVDTQYF. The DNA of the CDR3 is TGCGCCAGCAGCTTGGGAAGCGGGGGGGTAGATACGCAGTATTTT.

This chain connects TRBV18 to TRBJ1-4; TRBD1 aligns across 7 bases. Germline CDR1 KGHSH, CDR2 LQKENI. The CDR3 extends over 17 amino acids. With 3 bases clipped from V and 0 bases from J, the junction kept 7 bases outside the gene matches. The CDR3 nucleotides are TGTGCCAGCTCACCCTTTACTACAGGGGCAACTAATGAAAAACTGTTTTTT. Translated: CASSPFTTGATNEKLFF.